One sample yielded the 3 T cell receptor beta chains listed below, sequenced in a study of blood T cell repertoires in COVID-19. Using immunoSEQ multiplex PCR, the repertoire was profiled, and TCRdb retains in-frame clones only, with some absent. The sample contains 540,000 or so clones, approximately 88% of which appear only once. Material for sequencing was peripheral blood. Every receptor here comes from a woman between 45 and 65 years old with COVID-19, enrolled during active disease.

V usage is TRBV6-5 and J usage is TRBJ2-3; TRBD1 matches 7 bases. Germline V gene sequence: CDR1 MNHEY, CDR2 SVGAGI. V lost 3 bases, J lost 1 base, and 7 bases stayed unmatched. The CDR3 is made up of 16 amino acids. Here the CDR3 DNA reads TGTGCCAGCAGTTATTCCCAGGGGGTCCGCACAGATACGCAGTATTTT. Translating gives CASSYSQGVRTDTQYF.

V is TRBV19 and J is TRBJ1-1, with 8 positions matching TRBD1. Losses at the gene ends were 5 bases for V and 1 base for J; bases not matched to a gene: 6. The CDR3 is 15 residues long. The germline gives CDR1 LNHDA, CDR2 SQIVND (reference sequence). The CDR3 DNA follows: TGTGCCAGTAGTGCCCCAGGGGGCCAGAACACTGAAGCTTTCTTT. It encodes CASSAPGGQNTEAFF.

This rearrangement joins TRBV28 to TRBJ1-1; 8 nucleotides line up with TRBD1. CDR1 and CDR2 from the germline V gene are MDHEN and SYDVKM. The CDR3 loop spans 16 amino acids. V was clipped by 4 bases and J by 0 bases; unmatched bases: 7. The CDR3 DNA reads TGTGCCAGCAGTTACGGGACAGGAATTATGAACACTGAAGCTTTCTTT. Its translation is CASSYGTGIMNTEAFF.